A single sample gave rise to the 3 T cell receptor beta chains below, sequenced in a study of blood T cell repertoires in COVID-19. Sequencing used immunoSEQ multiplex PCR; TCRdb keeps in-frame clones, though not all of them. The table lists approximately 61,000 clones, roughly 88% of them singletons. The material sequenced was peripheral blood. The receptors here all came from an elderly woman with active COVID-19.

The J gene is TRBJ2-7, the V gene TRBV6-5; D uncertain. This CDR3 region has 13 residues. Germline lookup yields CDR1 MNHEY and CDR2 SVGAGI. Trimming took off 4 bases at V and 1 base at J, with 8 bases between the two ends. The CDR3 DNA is TGTGCCAGCAGTTGGTCGGGTTCCTACGAGCAGTACTTC. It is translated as CASSWSGSYEQYF.

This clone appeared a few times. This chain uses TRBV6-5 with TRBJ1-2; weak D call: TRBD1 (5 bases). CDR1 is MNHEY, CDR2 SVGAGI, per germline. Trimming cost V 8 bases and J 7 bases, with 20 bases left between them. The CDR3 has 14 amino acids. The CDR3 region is CASYHSGGFLGYTF. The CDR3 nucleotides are TGTGCCAGCTATCATTCGGGGGGGTTTCTTGGCTACACCTTC.

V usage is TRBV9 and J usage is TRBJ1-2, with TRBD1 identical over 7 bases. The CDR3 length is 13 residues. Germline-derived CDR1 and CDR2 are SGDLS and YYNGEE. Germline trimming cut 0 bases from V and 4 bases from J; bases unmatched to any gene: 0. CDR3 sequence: CASSVGTGYGYTF. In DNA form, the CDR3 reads TGTGCCAGCAGCGTAGGGACAGGCTATGGCTACACCTTC.